This T cell receptor (beta chain) is drawn from a study of response to subunit inactivated influenza vaccine. Findings and limits, study-wide: New T cells are recruited in small numbers by each seasonal influenza vaccination, according to the authors' suggestion.

Trimming removed 5 bases from V and 4 bases from J, with 11 bases in between. The CDR3 contains 13 residues. Germline values: CDR1 SGHAT, CDR2 FQNNGV. About this clonotype: Its antigen is as yet unknown.

From the RT-PCR reads, TCRdb called clonotypes with MiXCR, one entry per CDR3 protein. This table holds 500,000 to 750,000 distinct CDR3 sequences, 13% to 15% found once. The gene calls are TRBV11-2 and TRBJ1-2; D perhaps matches TRBD1 (6 bases). This receptor was taken from a man over 45 who received an inactivated influenza vaccine. The starting material was PBMCs from blood, obtained 12 days after vaccination. The CDR3 bases are TGTGCCAGCAGCCGGGACACGGCCTATGGCTACACCTTC. This encodes CASSRDTAYGYTF.